The following is a T cell receptor (beta chain) sequence with its context. The record originates from a study of shared T cell receptors in the human thymus. Germline CDR1 and CDR2: KGHSH and LQKENI. This CDR3 has 17 amino acids. With V trimmed by 0 bases and J by 4 bases, 8 bases remained unmatched. Profiling relied on immunoSEQ multiplex PCR, and the TCRdb table lists in-frame clones only, not all of them. In the table there are 720,000 or so clones, 80% to 90% of which are singletons. These data were likewise used in another study, on human thymus T cells.

Sequencing input: thymocytes. The chain has TRBV18 and TRBJ1-5; 8 bases match TRBD1. The receptor's source is a girl less than two years old with a congenital heart defect. DNA of the CDR3: TGTGCCAGCTCACCACCGGGGGGGACAGGCGGAAATCAGCCCCAGCATTTT. Protein sequence: CASSPPGGTGGNQPQHF.